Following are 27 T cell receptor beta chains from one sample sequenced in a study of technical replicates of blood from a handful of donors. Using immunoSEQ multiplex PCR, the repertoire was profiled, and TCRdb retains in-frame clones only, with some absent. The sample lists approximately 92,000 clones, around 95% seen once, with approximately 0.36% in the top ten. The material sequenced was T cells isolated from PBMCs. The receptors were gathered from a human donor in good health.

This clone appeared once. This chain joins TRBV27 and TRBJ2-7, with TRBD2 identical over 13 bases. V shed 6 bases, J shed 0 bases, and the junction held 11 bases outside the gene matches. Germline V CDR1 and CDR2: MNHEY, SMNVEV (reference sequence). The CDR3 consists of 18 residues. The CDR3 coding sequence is TGTGCCAGCAGACGACTGGGACTAGCGGGGTTAAGCTCCTACGAGCAGTACTTC. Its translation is CASRRLGLAGLSSYEQYF.

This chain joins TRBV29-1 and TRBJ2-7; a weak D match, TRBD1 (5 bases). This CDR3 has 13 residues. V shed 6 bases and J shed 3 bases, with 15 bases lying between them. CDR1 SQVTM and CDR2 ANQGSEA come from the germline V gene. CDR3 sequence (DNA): TGCAGCGTGTTAGGGGAACAGTACTACGAGCAGTACTTC. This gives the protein CSVLGEQYYEQYF.

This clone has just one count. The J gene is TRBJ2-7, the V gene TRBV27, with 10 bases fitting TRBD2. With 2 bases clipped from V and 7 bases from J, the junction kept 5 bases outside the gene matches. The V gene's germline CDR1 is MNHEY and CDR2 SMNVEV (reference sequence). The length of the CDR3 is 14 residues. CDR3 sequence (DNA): TGTGCCAGCAGTTTAAAAGCGGGAGGGCGAGAGCAGTACTTC. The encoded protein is CASSLKAGGREQYF.

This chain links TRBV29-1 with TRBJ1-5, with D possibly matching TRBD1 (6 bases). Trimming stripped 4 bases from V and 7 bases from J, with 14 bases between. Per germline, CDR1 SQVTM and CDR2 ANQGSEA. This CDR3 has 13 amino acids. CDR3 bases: TGCAGCGTTGGAGGGGGTCAGGGACAGCCCCAGCATTTT. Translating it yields CSVGGGQGQPQHF.

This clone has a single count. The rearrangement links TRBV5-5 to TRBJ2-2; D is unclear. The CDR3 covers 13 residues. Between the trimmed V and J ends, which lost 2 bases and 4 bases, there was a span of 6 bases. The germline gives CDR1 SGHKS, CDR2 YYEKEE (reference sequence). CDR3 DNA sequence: TGTGCCAGCAGCTTAACTGGCACCGGGGAGCTGTTTTTT. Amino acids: CASSLTGTGELFF.

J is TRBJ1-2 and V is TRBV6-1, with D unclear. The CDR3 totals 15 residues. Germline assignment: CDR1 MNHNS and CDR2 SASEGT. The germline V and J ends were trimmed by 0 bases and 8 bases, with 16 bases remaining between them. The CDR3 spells CASSEAGQVFRGYTF. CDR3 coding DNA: TGTGCCAGCAGTGAAGCGGGTCAGGTTTTTCGCGGCTACACCTTC.

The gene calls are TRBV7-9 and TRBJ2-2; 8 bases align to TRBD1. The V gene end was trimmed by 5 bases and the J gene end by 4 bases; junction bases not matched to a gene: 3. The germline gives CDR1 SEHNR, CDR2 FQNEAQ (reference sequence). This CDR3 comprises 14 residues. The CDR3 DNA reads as TGTGCCAGCAGCCCGACAGGGGCCACCGGGGAGCTGTTTTTT. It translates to CASSPTGATGELFF.

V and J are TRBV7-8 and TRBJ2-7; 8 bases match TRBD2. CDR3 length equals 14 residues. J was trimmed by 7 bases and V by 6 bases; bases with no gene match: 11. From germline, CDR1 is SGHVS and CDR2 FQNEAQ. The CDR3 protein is CASRREGKVGEQYF. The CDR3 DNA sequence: TGTGCCAGCAGACGGGAGGGGAAGGTTGGGGAGCAGTACTTC.

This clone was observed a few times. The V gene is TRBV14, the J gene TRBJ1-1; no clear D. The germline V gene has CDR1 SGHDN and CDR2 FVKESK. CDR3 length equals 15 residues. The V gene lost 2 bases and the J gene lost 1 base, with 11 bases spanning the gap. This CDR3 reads CASSQLVGRNTEAFF. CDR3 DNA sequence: TGTGCCAGCAGCCAACTGGTAGGGAGGAACACTGAAGCTTTCTTT.

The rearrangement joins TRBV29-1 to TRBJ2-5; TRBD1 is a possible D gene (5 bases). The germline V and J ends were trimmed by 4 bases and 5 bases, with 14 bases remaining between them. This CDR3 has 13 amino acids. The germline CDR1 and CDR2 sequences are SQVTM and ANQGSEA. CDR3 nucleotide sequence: TGCAGCGTTGCCAAGTCAGGGCGGGAGACCCAGTACTTC. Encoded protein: CSVAKSGRETQYF.

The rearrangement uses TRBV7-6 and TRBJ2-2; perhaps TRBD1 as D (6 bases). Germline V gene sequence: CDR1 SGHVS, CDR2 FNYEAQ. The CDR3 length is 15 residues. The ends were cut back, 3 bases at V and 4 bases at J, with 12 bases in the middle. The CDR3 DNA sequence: TGTGCCAGCAGCTTGGGGGCCGTCCCCACCGGGGAGCTGTTTTTT. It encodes CASSLGAVPTGELFF.

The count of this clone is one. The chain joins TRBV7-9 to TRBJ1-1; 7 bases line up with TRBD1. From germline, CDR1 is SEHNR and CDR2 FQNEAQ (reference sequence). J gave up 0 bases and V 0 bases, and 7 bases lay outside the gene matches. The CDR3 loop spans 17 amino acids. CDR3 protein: CASSLAGRQGMNTEAFF. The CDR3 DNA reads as TGTGCCAGCAGCTTAGCGGGCCGACAGGGAATGAACACTGAAGCTTTCTTT.

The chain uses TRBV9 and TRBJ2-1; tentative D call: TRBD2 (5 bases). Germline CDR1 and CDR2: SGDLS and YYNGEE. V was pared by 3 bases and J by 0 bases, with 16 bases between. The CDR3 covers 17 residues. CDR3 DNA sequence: TGTGCCAGCAGCGCACTAGGAGCACAGAGCTCCTACAATGAGCAGTTCTTC. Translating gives CASSALGAQSSYNEQFF.

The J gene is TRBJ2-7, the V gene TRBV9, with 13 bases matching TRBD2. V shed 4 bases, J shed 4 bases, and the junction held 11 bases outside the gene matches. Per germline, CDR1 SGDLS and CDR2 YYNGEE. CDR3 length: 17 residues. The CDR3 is CASSPNLRLAGGYEQYF. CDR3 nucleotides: TGTGCCAGCAGCCCCAACCTTAGACTAGCGGGAGGTTACGAGCAGTACTTC.

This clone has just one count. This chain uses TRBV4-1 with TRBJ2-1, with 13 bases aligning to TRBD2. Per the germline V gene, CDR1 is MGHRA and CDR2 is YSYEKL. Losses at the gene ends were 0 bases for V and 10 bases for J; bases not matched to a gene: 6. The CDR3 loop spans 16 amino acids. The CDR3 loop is CASSQEGLAGVVEQFF. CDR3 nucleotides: TGCGCCAGCAGCCAAGAAGGACTAGCGGGAGTGGTCGAGCAGTTCTTC.

Here the CDR3 reads CASSQTLQMNTEAFF. The CDR3 region has the DNA TGTGCCAGCTCACAAACCCTACAGATGAACACTGAAGCTTTCTTT. This chain joins TRBV18 and TRBJ1-1; D call uncertain. This CDR3 comprises 15 residues. Germline CDR1 is KGHSH and CDR2 is LQKENI. Trimming took off 4 bases at V and 0 bases at J, with 12 bases between the two ends.

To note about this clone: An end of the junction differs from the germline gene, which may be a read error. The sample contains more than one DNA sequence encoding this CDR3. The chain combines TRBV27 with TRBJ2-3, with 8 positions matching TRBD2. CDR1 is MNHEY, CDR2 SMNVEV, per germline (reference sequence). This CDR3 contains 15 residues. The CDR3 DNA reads TGTGCCAGCCGTCAAACGGGAGGGAACACAGATACGCAGTATTTC. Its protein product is CASRQTGGNTDTQYF.

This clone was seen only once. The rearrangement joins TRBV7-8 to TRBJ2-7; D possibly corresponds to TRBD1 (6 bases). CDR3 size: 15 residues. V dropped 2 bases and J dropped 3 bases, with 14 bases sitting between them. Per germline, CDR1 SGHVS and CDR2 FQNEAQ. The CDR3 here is CASSLKRTASYEQYF. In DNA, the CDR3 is TGTGCCAGCAGCTTAAAAAGGACAGCTAGCTACGAGCAGTACTTC.

For the CDR3, the DNA is TGTGCCAGCAGCCCCCGGACAGGAGTCGACACCGGGGAGCTGTTTTTT. Amino acid sequence: CASSPRTGVDTGELFF. The chain carries TRBV11-2 and TRBJ2-2; 7 bases fit TRBD1. The CDR3 contains 16 residues. Germline V gene data show CDR1 as SGHAT and CDR2 as FQNNGV. Germline trimming cut 5 bases from V and 3 bases from J; bases unmatched to any gene: 9.

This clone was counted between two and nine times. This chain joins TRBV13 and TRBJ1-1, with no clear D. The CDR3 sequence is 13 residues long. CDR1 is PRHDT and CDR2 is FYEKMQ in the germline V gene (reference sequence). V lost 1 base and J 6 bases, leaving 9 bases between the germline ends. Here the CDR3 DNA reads TGTGCCAGCAGCTTAGCGGTCGAGGCTGAAGCTTTCTTT. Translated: CASSLAVEAEAFF.

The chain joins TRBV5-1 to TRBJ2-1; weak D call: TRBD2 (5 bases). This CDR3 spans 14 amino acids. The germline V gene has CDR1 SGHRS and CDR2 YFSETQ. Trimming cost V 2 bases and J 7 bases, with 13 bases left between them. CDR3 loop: CASSFEGDINEQFF. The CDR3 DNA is TGCGCCAGCAGCTTCGAGGGAGATATTAATGAGCAGTTCTTC. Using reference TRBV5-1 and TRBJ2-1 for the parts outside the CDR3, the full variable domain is KAGVTQTPRYLIKTRGQQVTLSCSPISGHRSVSWYQQTPGQGLQFLFEYFSETQRNKGNFPGRFSGRQFSNSRSEMNVSTLELGDSALYLCASSFEGDINEQFFGPGTRLTVL.

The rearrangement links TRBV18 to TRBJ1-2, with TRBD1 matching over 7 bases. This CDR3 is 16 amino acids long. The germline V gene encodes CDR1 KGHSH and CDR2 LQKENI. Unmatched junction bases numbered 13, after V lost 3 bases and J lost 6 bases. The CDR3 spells CASSPEWDRIGHGYTF. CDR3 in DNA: TGTGCCAGCTCACCGGAATGGGACAGAATCGGACATGGCTACACCTTC.

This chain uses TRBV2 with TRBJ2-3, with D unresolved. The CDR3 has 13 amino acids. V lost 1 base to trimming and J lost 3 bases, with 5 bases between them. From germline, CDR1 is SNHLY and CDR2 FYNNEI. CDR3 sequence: CASSEGVTDTQYF. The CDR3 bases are TGTGCCAGCAGTGAAGGCGTTACAGATACGCAGTATTTT. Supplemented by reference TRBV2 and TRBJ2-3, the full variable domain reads EPEVTQTPSHQVTQMGQEVILRCVPISNHLYFYWYRQILGQKVEFLVSFYNNEISEKSEIFDDQFSVERPDGSNFTLKIRSTKLEDSAMYFCASSEGVTDTQYFGPGTRLTVL.

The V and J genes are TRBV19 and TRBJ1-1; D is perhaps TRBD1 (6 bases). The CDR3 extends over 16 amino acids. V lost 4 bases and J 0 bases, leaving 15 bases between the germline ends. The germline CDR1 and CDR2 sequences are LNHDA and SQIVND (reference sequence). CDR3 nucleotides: TGTGCCAGTAGTAGTGGCAGAGGGGGTATGAACACTGAAGCTTTCTTT. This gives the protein CASSSGRGGMNTEAFF.

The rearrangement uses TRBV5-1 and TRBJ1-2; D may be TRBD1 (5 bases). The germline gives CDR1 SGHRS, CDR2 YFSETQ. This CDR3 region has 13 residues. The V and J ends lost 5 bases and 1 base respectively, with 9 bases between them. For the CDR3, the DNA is TGCGCCAGCAGTCCCGACAGTAACTATGGCTACACCTTC. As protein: CASSPDSNYGYTF. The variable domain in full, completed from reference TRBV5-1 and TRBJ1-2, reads KAGVTQTPRYLIKTRGQQVTLSCSPISGHRSVSWYQQTPGQGLQFLFEYFSETQRNKGNFPGRFSGRQFSNSRSEMNVSTLELGDSALYLCASSPDSNYGYTFGSGTRLTVV.

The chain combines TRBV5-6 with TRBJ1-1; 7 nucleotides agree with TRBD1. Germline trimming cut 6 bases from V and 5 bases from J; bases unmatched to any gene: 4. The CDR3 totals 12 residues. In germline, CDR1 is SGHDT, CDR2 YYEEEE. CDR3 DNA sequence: TGTGCCAGCATATCAGGGGGGACTGAAGCTTTCTTT. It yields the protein CASISGGTEAFF.

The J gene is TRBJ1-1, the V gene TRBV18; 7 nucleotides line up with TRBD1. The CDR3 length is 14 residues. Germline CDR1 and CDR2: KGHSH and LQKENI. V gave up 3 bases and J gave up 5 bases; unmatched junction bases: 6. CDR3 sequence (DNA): TGTGCCAGCTCACCGGGGACAGATCTAACTGAAGCTTTCTTT. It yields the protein CASSPGTDLTEAFF.